Listed here is a single T cell receptor (beta chain). As yet, its antigen is unknown. Culture lasted over 9 days before CD4+ T cell isolation. Half the medium was swapped for IL-2 medium on days 3 and 7. The data originate from a study of vaccination effects on CD4 cells after COVID-19. Germline CDR1 and CDR2: LNHDA and SQIVND (reference sequence). This CDR3 is built from 14 residues. V was trimmed by 3 bases and J by 9 bases, leaving 12 bases between them. The assay was immunoSEQ multiplex PCR, and TCRdb's table has in-frame clones only and misses some. This table has tens of thousands of clones, roughly four fifths appearing once.

The sample in question was CD4+ T cells from PBMCs cultured without peptide, obtained before COVID-19 vaccination. This receptor was taken from a human donor who received a COVID-19 vaccine. J is TRBJ1-6 and V is TRBV19; no clear D. DNA for the CDR3: TGTGCCAGTAGTATCACCGGGTTCAGTTCACCCCTCCACTTT. Translation gives CASSITGFSSPLHF.